This T cell receptor (beta chain) was identified during a study of blood T cell repertoires in COVID-19. Membership in each cohort depended on participant-reported clinical history. Donors in Cohort 3 who had recovered were those with two negative PCRs, healthcare professional clearance, or resolution of their symptoms. The CDR3 has 16 residues. CDR1 and CDR2 from the germline V gene are SGHKS and YYEKEE (reference sequence). V was clipped by 4 bases and J by 6 bases; unmatched bases: 10. Profiled with immunoSEQ multiplex PCR; TCRdb holds only in-frame clones, not every one. The data contain about 270,000 clones, around 87% of them singletons.

Input material: PBMCs or T cells enriched from blood (not recorded which). The receptor was isolated from a woman aged 18-29 years who had recovered from COVID-19. This rearrangement joins TRBV5-5 to TRBJ1-5, with TRBD1 matching 10 bases. In DNA form, the CDR3 reads TGTGCCAGCAGCCAGATCGGACAGGGGGTTATTCAGCCCCAGCATTTT. Translation gives CASSQIGQGVIQPQHF.